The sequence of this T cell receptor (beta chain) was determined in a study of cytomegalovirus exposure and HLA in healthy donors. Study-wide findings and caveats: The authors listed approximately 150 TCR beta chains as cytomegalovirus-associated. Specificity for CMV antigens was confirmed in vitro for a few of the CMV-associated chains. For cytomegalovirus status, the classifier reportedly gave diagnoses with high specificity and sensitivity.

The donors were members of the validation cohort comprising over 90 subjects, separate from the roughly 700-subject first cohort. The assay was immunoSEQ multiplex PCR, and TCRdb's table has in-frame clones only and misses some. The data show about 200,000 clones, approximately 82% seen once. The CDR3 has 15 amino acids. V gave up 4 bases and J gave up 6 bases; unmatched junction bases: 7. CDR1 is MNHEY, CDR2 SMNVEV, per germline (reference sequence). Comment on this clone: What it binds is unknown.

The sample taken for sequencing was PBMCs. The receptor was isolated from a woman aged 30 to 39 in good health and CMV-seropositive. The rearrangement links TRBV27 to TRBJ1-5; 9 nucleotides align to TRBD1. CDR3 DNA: TGTGCCAGCAGTTGGACAGGGGAGGCCGTTCAGCCCCAGCATTTT. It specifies CASSWTGEAVQPQHF.